These T cell receptor beta chains were read from a single sample in a study of shared clonotypes between healthy human individuals. Sequenced by immunoSEQ multiplex PCR; TCRdb stores in-frame clones only, minus some. Of some 2 million clones in the sample, 85% to 95% were seen once. Sequencing was performed on naive CD4+ T cells sorted from blood. Every receptor here comes from a man younger than 35 in good health. Each CDR3 is given with its conserved first and last residue. A D gene is named only where the DNA matches it firmly. Clone sizes are given selectively: once, few, many, or a class where the clone is expanded.

cdr3_aa v_call clone_size d_call
CSVSQGPYEQYF TRBV29-1 NA NA
CAVKDGTTYEQYF TRBV19 NA NA
CASSQVGTGQETQYF TRBV4-1 NA TRBD1
CASSTGQIYQPQHF TRBV19 NA NA
CASSFDGRVLFF TRBV2 NA TRBD2
CASSLQGADGYTF TRBV7-9 NA TRBD1
CASSISGGYSNQPQHF TRBV19 NA NA
CASSSPGTSGKNEQFF TRBV7-2 NA TRBD2
CASSLGPRENSYEQYF TRBV5-1 NA NA
CASTPGLAAYNEQFF TRBV6-5 NA TRBD2
CAWTGTTKEKLFF TRBV30 NA NA
CASSLLEGGGSPLHF TRBV6-5 NA NA
CAISESSEGSGNTIYF TRBV10-3 NA NA
CASSSRLKSDTQYF TRBV6-5 NA NA
CATSRESGGYTF TRBV6-1 NA NA
CASSLGRGFTDTQYF TRBV7-6 NA NA
CASSVDGTVHSPLHF TRBV25-1 NA TRBD1
CASSLLRNEAFF TRBV28 NA NA
CASSLDPGAETQYF TRBV11-2 NA NA
CASSFSGQGEAYEQYF TRBV5-1 NA TRBD1
CASRPPGLGNTEAFF TRBV28 NA NA
CACQRESETQYF TRBV5-4 NA TRBD2
CASSFRQGAGTDTQYF TRBV5-1 NA TRBD1
CASSLTGLAYEQYF TRBV5-1 few NA
CASSLGAAYNEQFF TRBV5-4 NA NA
CASTQGQGNTEAFF TRBV6-5 NA TRBD1
CAWTPSVVYGYTF TRBV30 NA NA
CASSLGTRQAETQYF TRBV7-2 once NA
CAWISRIAEAFF TRBV30 few NA
CASSYSTEPPLYEQYF TRBV6-5 NA NA
CASSLDHSTDTQYF TRBV7-9 NA NA
CASSSGTSGSRDEQYF TRBV7-9 NA TRBD2
CASSPLEGLLDGAFF TRBV18 NA NA
CSADRNEKLFF TRBV20-1 NA NA
CASSPMTGTSTIEKLFF TRBV18 NA NA
CASSVGQGAFEQYF TRBV9 NA TRBD1
CASSYSSVGTEAFF TRBV6-5 NA NA
CASMQGGRGTEAFF TRBV19 NA TRBD1
CAWSDQYSSPGAFF TRBV30 NA NA
CASSGDPAGRATDRYEQYF TRBV9 NA NA
CASSPGGGAANYGYTF TRBV4-1 NA NA
CASSIGQGVRGYTF TRBV5-4 NA TRBD1
CASSTGVNPETQYF TRBV2 NA NA
CASSSTGTSGDQETQYF TRBV7-6 NA TRBD2
CASSRREWYQETQYF TRBV5-6 NA NA
CASSLAAGGTDTQYF TRBV7-2 once TRBD2
CASSTNRPNYQPQHF TRBV7-7 NA NA
CASSLGSEEAFF TRBV7-9 NA NA